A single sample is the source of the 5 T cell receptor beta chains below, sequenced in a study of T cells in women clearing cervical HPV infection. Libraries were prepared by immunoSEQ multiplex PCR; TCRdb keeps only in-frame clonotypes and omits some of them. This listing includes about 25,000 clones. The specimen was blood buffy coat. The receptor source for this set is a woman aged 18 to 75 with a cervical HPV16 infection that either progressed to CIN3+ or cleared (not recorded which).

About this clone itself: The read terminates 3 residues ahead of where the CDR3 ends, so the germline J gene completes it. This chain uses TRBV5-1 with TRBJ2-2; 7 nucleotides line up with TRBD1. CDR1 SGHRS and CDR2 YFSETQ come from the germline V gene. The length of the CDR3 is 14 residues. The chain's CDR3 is CASSWDSNNEKLFF. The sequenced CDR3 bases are TGCGCCAGCAGCTGGGACAGTAATAATGAAAAG. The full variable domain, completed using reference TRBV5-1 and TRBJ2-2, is KAGVTQTPRYLIKTRGQQVTLSCSPISGHRSVSWYQQTPGQGLQFLFEYFSETQRNKGNFPGRFSGRQFSNSRSEMNVSTLELGDSALYLCASSWDSNNEKLFFGEGSRLTVL.

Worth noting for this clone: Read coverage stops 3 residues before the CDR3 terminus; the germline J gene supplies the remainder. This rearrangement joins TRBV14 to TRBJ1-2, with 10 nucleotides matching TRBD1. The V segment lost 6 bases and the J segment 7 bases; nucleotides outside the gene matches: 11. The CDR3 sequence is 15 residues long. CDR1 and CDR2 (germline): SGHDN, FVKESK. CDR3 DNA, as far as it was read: TGTGCCAGCAGGCCCGGGACAGGGGACCTTATTGGC. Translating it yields CASRPGTGDLIG. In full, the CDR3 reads CASRPGTGDLIGYTF.

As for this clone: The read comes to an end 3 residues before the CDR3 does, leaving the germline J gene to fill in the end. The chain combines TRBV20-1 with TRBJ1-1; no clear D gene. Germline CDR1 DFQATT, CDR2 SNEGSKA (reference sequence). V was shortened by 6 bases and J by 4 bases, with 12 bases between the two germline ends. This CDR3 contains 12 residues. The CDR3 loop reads CSALGGFTEAFF. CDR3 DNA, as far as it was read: TGCAGTGCCCTAGGAGGTTTCACTGAA.

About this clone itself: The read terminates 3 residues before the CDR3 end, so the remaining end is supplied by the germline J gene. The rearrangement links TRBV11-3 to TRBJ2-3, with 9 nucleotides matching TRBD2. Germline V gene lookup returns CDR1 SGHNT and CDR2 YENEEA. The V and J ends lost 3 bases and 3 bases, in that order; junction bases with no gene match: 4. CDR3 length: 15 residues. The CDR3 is CASSFSGGSTDTQYF. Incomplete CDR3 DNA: TGTGCCAGCAGCTTTAGCGGGGGTTCGACAGATACG. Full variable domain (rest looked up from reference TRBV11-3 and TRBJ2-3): EAGVVQSPRYKIIEKKQPVAFWCNPISGHNTLYWYLQNLGQGPELLIRYENEEAVDDSQLPKDRFSAERLKGVDSTLKIQPAELGDSAVYLCASSFSGGSTDTQYFGPGTRLTVL.

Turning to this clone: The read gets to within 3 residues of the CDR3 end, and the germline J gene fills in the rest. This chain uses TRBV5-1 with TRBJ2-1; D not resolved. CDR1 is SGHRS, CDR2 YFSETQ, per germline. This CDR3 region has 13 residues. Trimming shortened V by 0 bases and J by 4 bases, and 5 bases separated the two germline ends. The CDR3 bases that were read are TGCGCCAGCAGCTTGGAACTATACAATGAG. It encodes CASSLELYNE. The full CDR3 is CASSLELYNEQFF.